The clone carrying this T cell receptor (beta chain) was detected only a few times. Antigen: not known. The sample belongs to a study of T-cell memory formation after mild COVID-19. Study overall: Most TCR clusters belonged to a single donor.

Whole-study findings and limits: Mainly in CM and EM were contracting CD4+ clones; CD8+ were in EMRA. A second wave of clones peaked on day 37, and their SARS-CoV-2 specificity went unconfirmed.

MiXCR, applied by TCRdb to the 5' RACE reads, yields one record per CDR3 protein. This table has approximately 100,000 distinct CDR3 sequences, more than 9.5% appearing once. V lost 6 bases and J 2 bases, leaving 13 bases between the germline ends. The length of the CDR3 is 14 residues. CDR1 is MNHNY, CDR2 SVGAGI, per germline (reference sequence). The sequenced material came from PBMCs or a T cell subset sorted from them (not recorded which). V and J are TRBV6-6 and TRBJ1-1; D is unresolved. This TCR derives from a young man who had mild COVID-19 (a few samples of this study predate the infection). Cell type and time point are not known. The CDR3 nucleotides read TGTGCCAGCAGCCCCAAGGGCACAAACACTGAAGCTTTCTTT. Translated: CASSPKGTNTEAFF.